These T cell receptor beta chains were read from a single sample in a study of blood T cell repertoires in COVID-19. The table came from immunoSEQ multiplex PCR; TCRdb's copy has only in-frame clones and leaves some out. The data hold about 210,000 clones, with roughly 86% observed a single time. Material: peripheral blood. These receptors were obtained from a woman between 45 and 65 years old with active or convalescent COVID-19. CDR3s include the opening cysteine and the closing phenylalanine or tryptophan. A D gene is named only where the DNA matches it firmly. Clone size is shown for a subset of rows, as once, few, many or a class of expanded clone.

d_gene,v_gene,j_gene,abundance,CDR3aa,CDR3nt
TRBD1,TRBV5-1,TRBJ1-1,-,CASSSNPRGVAEAFF,TGCGCCAGCAGCTCAAACCCCAGGGGGGTCGCTGAAGCTTTCTTT
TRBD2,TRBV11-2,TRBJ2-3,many,CASSLAPSGGAPQYF,TGTGCCAGCAGCTTAGCCCCTAGCGGGGGGGCCCCGCAGTATTTT
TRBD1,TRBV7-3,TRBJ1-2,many,CASSLDRDHGYTF,TGTGCCAGCAGCCTAGACAGGGACCATGGCTACACCTTC
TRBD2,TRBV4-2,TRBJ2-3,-,CASSQEGLAGGLRDTQYF,TGTGCCAGCAGCCAAGAAGGGCTAGCGGGAGGGTTGAGAGATACGCAGTATTTT
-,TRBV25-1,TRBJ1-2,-,CASTGRDGYTF,TGTGCCAGCACAGGGCGGGACGGCTACACCTTC
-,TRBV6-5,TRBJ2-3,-,CASSFREGTDTQYF,TGTGCCAGCAGTTTCCGGGAAGGCACAGATACGCAGTATTTT
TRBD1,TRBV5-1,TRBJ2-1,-,CASSAGQGSSYNEQFF,TGCGCCAGCAGCGCCGGACAGGGTTCTTCCTACAATGAGCAGTTCTTC
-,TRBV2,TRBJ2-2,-,CASSKTAIGELFF,TGTGCCAGCAGTAAGACAGCGATCGGGGAGCTGTTTTTT
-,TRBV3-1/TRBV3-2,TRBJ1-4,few,CASSQTGLGIGKLFF,TGTGCCAGCAGCCAGACGGGACTGGGGATCGGGAAACTGTTTTTT
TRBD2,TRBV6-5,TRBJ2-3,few,CASSYLREGSTDTQYF,TGTGCCAGCAGTTACTTGCGGGAGGGGAGCACAGATACGCAGTATTTT
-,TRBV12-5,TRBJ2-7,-,CASGLWAGYEQYF,TGTGCTAGTGGTTTGTGGGCCGGCTACGAGCAGTACTTC
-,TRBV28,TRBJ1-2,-,CASTPGGGPNYGYTF,TGTGCCAGCACCCCGGGGGGGGGCCCTAACTATGGCTACACCTTC
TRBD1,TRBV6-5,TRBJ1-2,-,CASARQGNYGYTF,TGTGCCAGCGCTAGACAGGGGAACTATGGCTACACCTTC
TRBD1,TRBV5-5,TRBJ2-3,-,CASSLPGQSIADTQYF,TGTGCCAGCAGTTTACCGGGACAGTCCATTGCAGATACGCAGTATTTT
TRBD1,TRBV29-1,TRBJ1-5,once,CSVAGQGGNSNQPQHF,TGCAGCGTTGCGGGACAGGGGGGCAATAGCAATCAGCCCCAGCATTTT
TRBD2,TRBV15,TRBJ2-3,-,CATSTGQMGLAGETDTQYF,TGTGCCACCAGCACGGGACAAATGGGACTAGCGGGGGAGACAGATACGCAGTATTTT
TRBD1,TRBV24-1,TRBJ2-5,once,CATSPRGGRETQYF,TGTGCCACCAGTCCTCGAGGGGGCCGAGAGACCCAGTACTTC
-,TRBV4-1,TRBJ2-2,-,CASSQGQGSNTGELFF,TGCGCCAGCAGCCAAGGCCAGGGATCTAACACCGGGGAGCTGTTTTTT
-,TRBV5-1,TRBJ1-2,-,CASSLGVSGGYTF,TGCGCCAGCAGCTTGGGGGTTTCGGGTGGCTACACCTTC
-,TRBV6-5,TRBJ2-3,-,CASSSSGTQYF,-
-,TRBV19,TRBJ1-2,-,CASSIGQFNYGYTF,TGTGCCAGTAGTATAGGCCAGTTTAACTATGGCTACACCTTC
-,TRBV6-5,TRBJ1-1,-,CASSYSSPGGREAFF,TGTGCCAGCAGTTACTCGAGTCCGGGGGGCCGTGAAGCTTTCTTT
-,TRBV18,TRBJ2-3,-,CASSPDSGSDTQYF,TGTGCCAGCTCACCCGACAGTGGGTCAGATACGCAGTATTTT
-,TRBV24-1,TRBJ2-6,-,CATSPRDTYSGANVLTF,TGTGCCACCAGTCCAAGGGACACTTACTCTGGGGCCAACGTCCTGACTTTC
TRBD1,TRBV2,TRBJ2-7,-,CASSRDRSSYEQYF,TGTGCCAGCAGCCGGGACAGGAGCTCCTACGAGCAGTACTTC
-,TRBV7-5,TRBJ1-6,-,CVRSHRPITGASSYNSPLHF,TGTGTCAGAAGCCATAGACCCATCACAGGGGCCAGCTCCTATAATTCACCCCTCCACTTT
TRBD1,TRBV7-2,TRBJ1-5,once,CASSLDRVQPQHF,TGTGCCAGCAGTCTCGACAGGGTGCAGCCCCAGCATTTT
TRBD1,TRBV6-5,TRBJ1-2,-,CASSPGQGKSYGYTF,TGTGCCAGCAGCCCCGGACAGGGAAAATCCTATGGCTACACCTTC
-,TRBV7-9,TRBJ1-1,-,CASSRTALNTEAFF,TGTGCCAGCAGCCGGACAGCCTTGAACACTGAAGCTTTCTTT
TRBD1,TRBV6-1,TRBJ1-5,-,CASSEGTGGNQPQHF,TGTGCCAGCAGTGAAGGGACAGGGGGAAATCAGCCCCAGCATTTT
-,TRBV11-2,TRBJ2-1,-,CASSLEGASSYNEQFF,TGTGCCAGCAGCTTAGAGGGGGCGAGCTCCTACAATGAGCAGTTCTTC
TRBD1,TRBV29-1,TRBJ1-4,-,CSSGTGDEKLFF,TGCAGTTCCGGGACAGGGGACGAAAAACTGTTTTTT
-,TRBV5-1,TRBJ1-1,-,CASSLGWQGTEAFF,TGCGCCAGCAGCTTGGGTTGGCAGGGCACTGAAGCTTTCTTT
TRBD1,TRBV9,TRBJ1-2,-,CASSGPGQGQANYGYTF,TGTGCCAGCAGCGGGCCGGGACAGGGGCAAGCTAACTATGGCTACACCTTC
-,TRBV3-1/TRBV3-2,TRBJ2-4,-,CASSLGLTKGGVLYF,TGTGCCAGCAGCCTTGGTCTTACCAAAGGGGGAGTTCTGTACTTC
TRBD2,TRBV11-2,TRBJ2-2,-,CASSYRTSGRSGTGELFF,TGTGCCAGCAGCTACAGGACTAGCGGGAGATCTGGCACCGGGGAGCTGTTTTTT
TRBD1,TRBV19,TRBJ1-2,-,CASSLNSGQGRTNGYTF,TGTGCCAGTAGCCTAAACTCGGGACAGGGAAGGACTAACGGCTACACCTTC
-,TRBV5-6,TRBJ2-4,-,CASSLSGADIQYF,TGTGCCAGCAGCTTATCAGGGGCGGACATTCAGTACTTC
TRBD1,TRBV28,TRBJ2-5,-,CASRAQGQETQYF,TGTGCCAGCAGAGCACAGGGGCAAGAGACCCAGTACTTC
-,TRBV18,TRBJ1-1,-,CASSPPVRTGTEAFF,TGTGCCAGCTCACCACCGGTCCGTACCGGCACTGAAGCTTTCTTT
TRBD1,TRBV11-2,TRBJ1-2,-,CASSPRGRGARQYGYTF,TGTGCCAGCAGCCCCCGGGGCAGGGGGGCTCGTCAATATGGCTACACCTTC
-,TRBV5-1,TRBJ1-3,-,CASSSDGRIGNTIYF,TGCGCCAGCAGCTCGGACGGGAGGATAGGAAACACCATATATTTT
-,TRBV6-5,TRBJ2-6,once,CASSMQGPGANVLTF,TGTGCCAGCAGCATGCAGGGTCCCGGGGCCAACGTCCTGACTTTC
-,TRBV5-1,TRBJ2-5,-,CASSLGMAETQYF,TGCGCCAGCAGCTTGGGTATGGCTGAGACCCAGTACTTC
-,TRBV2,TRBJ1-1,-,CASSGGGLYSTEAFF,TGTGCCAGCAGCGGGGGAGGGCTGTATTCCACTGAAGCTTTCTTT
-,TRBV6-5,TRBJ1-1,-,CASSYGQITEAFF,TGTGCCAGCAGTTACGGGCAGATCACTGAAGCTTTCTTT
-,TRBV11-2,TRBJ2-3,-,CASSPRSGDQATQYF,TGTGCCAGCAGCCCCCGCTCGGGGGACCAGGCAACGCAGTATTTT
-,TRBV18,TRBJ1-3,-,CASSPQHSGNTIYF,TGTGCCAGCTCACCACAGCACTCTGGAAACACCATATATTTT
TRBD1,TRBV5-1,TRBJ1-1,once,CASSLTAGGGTEAFF,TGCGCCAGCAGCTTGACGGCAGGGGGAGGCACTGAAGCTTTCTTT
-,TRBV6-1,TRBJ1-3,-,CASSEYSMGHFSSSGNTIYF,TGTGCCAGCAGTGAATACTCTATGGGGCATTTCTCGAGCTCTGGAAACACCATATATTTT